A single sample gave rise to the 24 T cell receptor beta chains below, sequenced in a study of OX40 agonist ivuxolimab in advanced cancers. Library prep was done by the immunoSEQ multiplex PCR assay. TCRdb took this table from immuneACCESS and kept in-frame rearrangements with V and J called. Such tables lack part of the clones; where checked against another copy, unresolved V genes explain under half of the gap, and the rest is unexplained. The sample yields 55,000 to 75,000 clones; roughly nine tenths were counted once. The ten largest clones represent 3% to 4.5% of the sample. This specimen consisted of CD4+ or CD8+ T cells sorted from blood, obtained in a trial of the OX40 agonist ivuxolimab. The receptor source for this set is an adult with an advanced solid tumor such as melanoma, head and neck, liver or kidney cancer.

The CDR3 is CASSGRGQAGELFF. CDR3 sequence (DNA): TGTGCCAGCAGCGGCAGGGGGCAGGCCGGGGAGCTGTTTTTT. The gene calls are TRBV13 and TRBJ2-2; the match to TRBD1 covers 8 bases. The V segment lost 5 bases and the J segment 6 bases; nucleotides outside the gene matches: 5. This CDR3 is built from 14 residues. Germline-derived CDR1 and CDR2 are PRHDT and FYEKMQ (reference sequence).

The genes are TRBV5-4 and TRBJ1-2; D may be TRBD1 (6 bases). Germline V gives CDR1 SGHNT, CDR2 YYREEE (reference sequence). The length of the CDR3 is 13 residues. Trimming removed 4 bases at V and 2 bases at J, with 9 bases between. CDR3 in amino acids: CASSPGQNYGYTF. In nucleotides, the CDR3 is TGTGCCAGCAGCCCAGGACAGAACTATGGCTACACCTTC.

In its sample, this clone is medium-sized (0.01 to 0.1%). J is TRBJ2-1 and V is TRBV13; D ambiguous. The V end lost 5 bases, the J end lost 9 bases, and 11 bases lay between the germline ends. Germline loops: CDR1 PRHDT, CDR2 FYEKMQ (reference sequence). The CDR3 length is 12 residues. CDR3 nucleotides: TGTGCCAGCAGCCTCACTCTGGGTGAGCAGTTCTTC. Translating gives CASSLTLGEQFF. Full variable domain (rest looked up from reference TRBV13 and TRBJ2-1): AAGVIQSPRHLIKEKRETATLKCYPIPRHDTVYWYQQGPGQDPQFLISFYEKMQSDKGSIPDRFSAQQFSDYHSELNMSSLELGDSALYFCASSLTLGEQFFGPGTRLTVL.

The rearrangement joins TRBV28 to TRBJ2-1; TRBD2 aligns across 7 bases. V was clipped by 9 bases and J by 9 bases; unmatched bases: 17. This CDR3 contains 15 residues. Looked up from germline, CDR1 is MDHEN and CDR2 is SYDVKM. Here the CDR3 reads CASRGVVQSFGEQFF. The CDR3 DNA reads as TGTGCCAGTCGGGGGGTAGTCCAGTCTTTTGGTGAGCAGTTCTTC.

The CDR3 sequence: CASSFGQPNQPQHF. DNA of the CDR3: TGTGCCAGCAGCTTCGGACAGCCGAATCAGCCCCAGCATTTT. The chain couples TRBV28 to TRBJ1-5; weak D call: TRBD1 (6 bases). The ends were cut back, 6 bases at V and 4 bases at J, with 13 bases in the middle. The CDR3 extends over 14 amino acids. Germline lookup yields CDR1 MDHEN and CDR2 SYDVKM.

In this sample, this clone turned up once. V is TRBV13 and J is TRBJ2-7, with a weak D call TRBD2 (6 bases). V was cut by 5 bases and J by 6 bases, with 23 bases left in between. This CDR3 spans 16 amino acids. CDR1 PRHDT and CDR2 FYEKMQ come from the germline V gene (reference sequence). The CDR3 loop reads CASSHTSGPDPAEQYF. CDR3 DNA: TGTGCCAGCAGCCACACAAGCGGGCCTGATCCTGCCGAGCAGTACTTC.

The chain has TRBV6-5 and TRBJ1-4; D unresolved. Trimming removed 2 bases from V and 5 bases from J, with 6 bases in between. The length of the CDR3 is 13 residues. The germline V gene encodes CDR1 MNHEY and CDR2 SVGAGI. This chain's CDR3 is CASSYLGNEKLFF. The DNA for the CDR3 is TGTGCCAGCAGTTACCTCGGGAATGAAAAACTGTTTTTT.

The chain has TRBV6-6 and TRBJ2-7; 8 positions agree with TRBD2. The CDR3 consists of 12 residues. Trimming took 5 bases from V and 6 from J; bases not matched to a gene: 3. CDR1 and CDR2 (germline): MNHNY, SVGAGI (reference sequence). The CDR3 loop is CASSKTSAEQYF. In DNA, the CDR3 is TGTGCCAGCAGTAAGACTAGCGCCGAGCAGTACTTC.

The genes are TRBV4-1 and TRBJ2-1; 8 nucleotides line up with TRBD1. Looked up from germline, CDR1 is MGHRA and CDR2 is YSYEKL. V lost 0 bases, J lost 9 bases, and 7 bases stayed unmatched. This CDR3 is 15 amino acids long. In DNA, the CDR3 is TGCGCCAGCAGCCAAGATGAGGCAGGGGGCGGTGAGCAGTTCTTC. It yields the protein CASSQDEAGGGEQFF.

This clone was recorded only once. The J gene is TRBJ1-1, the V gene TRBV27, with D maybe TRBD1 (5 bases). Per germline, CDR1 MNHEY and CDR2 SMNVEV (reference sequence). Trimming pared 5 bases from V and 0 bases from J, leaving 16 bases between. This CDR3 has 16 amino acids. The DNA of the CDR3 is TGTGCCAGCAGTAAATCAGCGGACAAGCTGAACACTGAAGCTTTCTTT. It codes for CASSKSADKLNTEAFF.

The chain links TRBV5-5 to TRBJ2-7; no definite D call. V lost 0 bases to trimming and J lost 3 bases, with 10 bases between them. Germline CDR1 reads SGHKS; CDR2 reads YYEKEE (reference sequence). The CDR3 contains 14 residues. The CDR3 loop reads CASSLVETFYEQYF. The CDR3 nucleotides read TGTGCCAGCAGCTTGGTTGAGACATTCTACGAGCAGTACTTC.

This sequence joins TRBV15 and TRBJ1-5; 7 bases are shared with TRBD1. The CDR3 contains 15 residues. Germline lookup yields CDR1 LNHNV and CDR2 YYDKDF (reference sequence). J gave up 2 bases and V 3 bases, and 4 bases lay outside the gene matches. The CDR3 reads CATSRSGTGNQPQHF. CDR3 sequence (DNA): TGTGCCACCAGCAGGTCCGGGACAGGCAATCAGCCCCAGCATTTT.

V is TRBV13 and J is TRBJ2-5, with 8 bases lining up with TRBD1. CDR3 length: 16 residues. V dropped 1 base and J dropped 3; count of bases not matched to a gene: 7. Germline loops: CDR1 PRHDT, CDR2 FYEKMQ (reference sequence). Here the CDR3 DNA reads TGTGCCAGCAGCTTAGAAGGCAGGGGGCGCGAAGAGACCCAGTACTTC. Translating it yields CASSLEGRGREETQYF.

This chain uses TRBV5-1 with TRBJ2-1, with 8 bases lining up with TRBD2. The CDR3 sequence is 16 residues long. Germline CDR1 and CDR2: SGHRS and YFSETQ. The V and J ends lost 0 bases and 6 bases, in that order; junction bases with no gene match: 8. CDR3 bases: TGCGCCAGCAGCTTGGACCAGAGCGGGAGCCCCAATGAGCAGTTCTTC. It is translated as CASSLDQSGSPNEQFF.

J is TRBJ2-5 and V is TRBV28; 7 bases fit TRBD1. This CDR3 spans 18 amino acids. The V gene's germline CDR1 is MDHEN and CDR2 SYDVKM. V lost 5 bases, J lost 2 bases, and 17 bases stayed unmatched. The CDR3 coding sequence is TGTGCCAGCAGTACCGACTCGGGTGGACAGGACCTTCAAGAGACCCAGTACTTC. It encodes CASSTDSGGQDLQETQYF.

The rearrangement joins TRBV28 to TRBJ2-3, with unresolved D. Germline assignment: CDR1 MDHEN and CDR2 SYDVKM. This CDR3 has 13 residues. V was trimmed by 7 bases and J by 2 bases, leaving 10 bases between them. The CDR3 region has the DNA TGTGCCAGCACCCCCGATTACACAGATACGCAGTATTTT. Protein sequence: CASTPDYTDTQYF.

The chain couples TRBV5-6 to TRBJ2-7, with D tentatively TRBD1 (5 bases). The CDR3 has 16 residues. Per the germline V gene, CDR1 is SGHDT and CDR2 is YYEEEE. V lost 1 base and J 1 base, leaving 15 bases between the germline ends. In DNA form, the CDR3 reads TGTGCCAGCAGCTTGTGGGTGACAGCGAAATCCTACGAGCAGTACTTC. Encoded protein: CASSLWVTAKSYEQYF.

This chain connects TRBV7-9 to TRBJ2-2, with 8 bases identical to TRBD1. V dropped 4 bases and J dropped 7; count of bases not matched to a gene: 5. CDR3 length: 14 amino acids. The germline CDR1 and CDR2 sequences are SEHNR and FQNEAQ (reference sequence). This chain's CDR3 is CASSWTGLVGELFF. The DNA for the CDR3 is TGTGCCAGCAGCTGGACAGGGCTGGTCGGGGAGCTGTTTTTT.

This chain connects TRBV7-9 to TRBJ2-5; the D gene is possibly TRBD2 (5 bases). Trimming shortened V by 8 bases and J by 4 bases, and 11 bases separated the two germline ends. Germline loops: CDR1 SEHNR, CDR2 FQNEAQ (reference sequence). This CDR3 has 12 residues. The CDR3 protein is CASEGLGETQYF. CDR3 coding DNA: TGTGCCAGCGAGGGCCTGGGAGAGACCCAGTACTTC.

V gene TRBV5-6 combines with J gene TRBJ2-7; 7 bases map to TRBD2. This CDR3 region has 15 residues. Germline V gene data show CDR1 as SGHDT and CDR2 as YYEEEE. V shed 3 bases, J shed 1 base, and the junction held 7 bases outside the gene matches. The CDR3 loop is CASSYRDYLSYEQYF. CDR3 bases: TGTGCCAGCAGCTACCGGGACTACCTTTCCTACGAGCAGTACTTC.

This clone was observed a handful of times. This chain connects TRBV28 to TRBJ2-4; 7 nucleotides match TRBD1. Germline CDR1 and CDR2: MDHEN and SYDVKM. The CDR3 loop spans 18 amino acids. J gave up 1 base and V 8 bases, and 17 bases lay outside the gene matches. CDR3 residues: CASEKGASRISAKNIQYF. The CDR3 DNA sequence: TGTGCCAGCGAAAAGGGGGCGTCAAGGATTTCGGCCAAAAACATTCAGTACTTC. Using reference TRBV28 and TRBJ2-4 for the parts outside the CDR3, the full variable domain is DVKVTQSSRYLVKRTGEKVFLECVQDMDHENMFWYRQDPGLGLRLIYFSYDVKMKEKGDIPEGYSVSREKKERFSLILESASTNQTSMYLCASEKGASRISAKNIQYFGAGTRLSVL.

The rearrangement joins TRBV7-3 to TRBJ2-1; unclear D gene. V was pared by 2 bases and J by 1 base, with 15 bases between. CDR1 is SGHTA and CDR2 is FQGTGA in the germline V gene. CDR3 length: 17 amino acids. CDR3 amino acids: CASSLSPAVSSYNEQFF. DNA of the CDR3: TGTGCCAGCAGCTTATCCCCAGCTGTTTCTTCCTACAATGAGCAGTTCTTC.

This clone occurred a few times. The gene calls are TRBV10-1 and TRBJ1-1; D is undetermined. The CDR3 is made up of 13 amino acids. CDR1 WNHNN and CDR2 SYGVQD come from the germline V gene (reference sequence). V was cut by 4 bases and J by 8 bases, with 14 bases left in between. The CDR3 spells CASSAGQVGEAFF. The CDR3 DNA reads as TGCGCCAGCAGTGCCGGGCAGGTGGGGGAAGCTTTCTTT.

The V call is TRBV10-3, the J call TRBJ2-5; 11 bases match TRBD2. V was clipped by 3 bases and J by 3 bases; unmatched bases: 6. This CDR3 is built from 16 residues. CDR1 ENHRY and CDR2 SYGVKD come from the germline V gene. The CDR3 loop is CAISEFGTSGEETQYF. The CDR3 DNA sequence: TGTGCCATCAGTGAATTCGGGACTAGCGGAGAAGAGACCCAGTACTTC.